The clone carrying this TCR beta chain was detected only a few times. The target antigen is unknown. V lost 6 bases and J lost 0; bases outside the gene matches: 8. This CDR3 region has 15 residues. The sample's time point: blood at routine non-recurrence follow-up after resection. Whole RNA, isolated from tumor, nontumor lung or frozen PBMC, was sequenced without prior sorting. The library protocol tagged each TCR cDNA with a unique molecular identifier. MiXCR was run by TCRdb on the 5' RACE reads, yielding one entry per CDR3 protein. The table lists under 150,000 distinct CDR3 sequences, 10% to 15% of them singletons. The sample belongs to a study of spatial heterogeneity in lung cancer. Study-level background: The donor group consisted of over 55 patients who had untreated, early-stage non-small cell lung cancer.

General study points: Ubiquitous, expanded tumor-derived TCRs were more frequently observed in blood at resection than at follow-up.

Sequenced material: PBMCs, taken at follow-up. V is TRBV12-3 or TRBV12-4 and J is TRBJ2-7; 7 bases agree with TRBD1. This TCR derives from a male donor with early-stage non-small cell lung cancer. CDR3 DNA: TGTGCCAGCAGCGCGCCCAGGGGGAGCTCCTACGAGCAGTACTTC. Its translation is CASSAPRGSSYEQYF.